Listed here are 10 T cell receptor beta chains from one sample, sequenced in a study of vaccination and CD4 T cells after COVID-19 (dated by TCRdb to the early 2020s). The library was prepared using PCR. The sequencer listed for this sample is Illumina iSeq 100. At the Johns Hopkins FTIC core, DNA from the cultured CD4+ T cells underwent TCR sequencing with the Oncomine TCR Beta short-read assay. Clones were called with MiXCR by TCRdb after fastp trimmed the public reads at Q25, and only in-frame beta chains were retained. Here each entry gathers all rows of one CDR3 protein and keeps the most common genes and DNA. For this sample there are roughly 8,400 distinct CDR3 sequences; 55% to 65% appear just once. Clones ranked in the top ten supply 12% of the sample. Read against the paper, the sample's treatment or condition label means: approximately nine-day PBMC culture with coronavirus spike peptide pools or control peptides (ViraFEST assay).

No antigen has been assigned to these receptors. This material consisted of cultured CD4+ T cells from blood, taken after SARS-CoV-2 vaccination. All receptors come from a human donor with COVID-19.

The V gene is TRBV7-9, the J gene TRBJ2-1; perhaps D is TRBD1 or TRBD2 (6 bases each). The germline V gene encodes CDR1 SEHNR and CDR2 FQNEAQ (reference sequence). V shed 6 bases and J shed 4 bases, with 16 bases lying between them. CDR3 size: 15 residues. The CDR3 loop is CASSILAGTYNEQFF. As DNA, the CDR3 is TGTGCCAGCAGTATCTTGGCGGGGACATACAATGAGCAGTTCTTC.

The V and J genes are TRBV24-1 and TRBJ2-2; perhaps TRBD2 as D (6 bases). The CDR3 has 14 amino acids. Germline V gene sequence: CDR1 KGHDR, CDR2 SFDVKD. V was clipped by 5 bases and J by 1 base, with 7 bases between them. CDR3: CATSGRGNTGELFF. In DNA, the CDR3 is TGTGCCACCAGTGGGCGGGGGAACACCGGGGAGCTGTTTTTT.

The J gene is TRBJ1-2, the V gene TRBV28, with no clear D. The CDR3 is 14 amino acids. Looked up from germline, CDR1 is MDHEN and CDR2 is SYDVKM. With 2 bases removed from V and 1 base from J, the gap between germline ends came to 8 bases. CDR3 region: CASSLPTGNYGYTF. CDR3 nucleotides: TGTGCCAGCAGTTTACCAACGGGTAACTATGGCTACACCTTC.

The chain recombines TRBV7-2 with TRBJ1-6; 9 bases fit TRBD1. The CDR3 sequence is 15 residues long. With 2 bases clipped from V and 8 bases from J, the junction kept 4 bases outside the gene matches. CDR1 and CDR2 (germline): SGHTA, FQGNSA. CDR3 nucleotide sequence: TGTGCCAGCAGCTTATTACAGGGGGCGGATTCACCCCTCCACTTT. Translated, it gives CASSLLQGADSPLHF.

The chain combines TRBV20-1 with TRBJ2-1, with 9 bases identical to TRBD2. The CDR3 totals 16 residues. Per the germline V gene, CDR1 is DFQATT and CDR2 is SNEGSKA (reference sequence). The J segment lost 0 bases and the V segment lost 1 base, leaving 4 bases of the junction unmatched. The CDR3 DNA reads TGCAGTGCTAGAGCTAGCGGGGCTAGCTCCTACAATGAGCAGTTCTTC. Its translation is CSARASGASSYNEQFF.

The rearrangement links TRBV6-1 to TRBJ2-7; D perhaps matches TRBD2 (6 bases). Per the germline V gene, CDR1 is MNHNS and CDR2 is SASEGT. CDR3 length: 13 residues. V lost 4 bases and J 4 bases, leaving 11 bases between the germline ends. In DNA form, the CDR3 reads TGTGCCAGCAGTGTTTGGGGGGTATACGAGCAGTACTTC. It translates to CASSVWGVYEQYF.

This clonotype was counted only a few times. CDR3 residues: CSARNEVNQPQHF. CDR3 sequence (DNA): TGCAGTGCTAGAAACGAAGTTAATCAGCCCCAGCATTTT. The rearrangement joins TRBV20-1 to TRBJ1-5; the D is unclear. The germline V gene has CDR1 DFQATT and CDR2 SNEGSKA (reference sequence). The CDR3 contains 13 residues. The germline V and J ends were trimmed by 2 bases and 4 bases, with 9 bases remaining between them.

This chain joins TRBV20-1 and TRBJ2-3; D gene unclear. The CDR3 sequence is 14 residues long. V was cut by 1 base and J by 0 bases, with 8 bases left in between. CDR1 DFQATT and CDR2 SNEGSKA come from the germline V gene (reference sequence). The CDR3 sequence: CSARGQPSTDTQYF. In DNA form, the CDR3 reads TGCAGTGCTAGAGGACAACCGAGCACAGATACGCAGTATTTT.

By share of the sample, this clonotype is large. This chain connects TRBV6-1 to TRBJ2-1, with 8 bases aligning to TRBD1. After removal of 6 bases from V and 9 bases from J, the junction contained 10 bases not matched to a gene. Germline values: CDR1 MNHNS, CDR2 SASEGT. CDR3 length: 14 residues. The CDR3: CASSSGQGVGEQFF. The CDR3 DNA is TGTGCCAGCAGCTCCGGACAGGGCGTAGGTGAGCAGTTCTTC.

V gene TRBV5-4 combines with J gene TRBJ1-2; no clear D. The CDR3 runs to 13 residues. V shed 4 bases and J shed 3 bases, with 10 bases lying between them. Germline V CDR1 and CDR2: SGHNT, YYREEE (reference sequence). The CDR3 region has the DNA TGTGCCAGCAGCCGCGACGGACACTATGGCTACACCTTC. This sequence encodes CASSRDGHYGYTF. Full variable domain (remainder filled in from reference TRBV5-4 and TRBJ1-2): ETGVTQSPTHLIKTRGQQVTLRCSSQSGHNTVSWYQQALGQGPQFIFQYYREEENGRGNFPPRFSGLQFPNYSSELNVNALELDDSALYLCASSRDGHYGYTFGSGTRLTVV.